What follows are 27 T cell receptor beta chains derived from one specimen sequenced in a study of shared clonotypes between healthy human individuals. Assay: immunoSEQ multiplex PCR; the TCRdb copy retains only in-frame clones and omits some. Of 450,000 to 500,000 clones listed, 81% are singletons. The sample comprised PBMCs. The receptors here all came from a woman in her forties in good health. Some clones in this sample may be carry-over from other donors' samples.

The chain joins TRBV6-6 to TRBJ1-5; weak D call: TRBD1 (5 bases). Germline values: CDR1 MNHNY, CDR2 SVGAGI (reference sequence). V lost 11 bases and J lost 2, with 13 bases in between. This CDR3 is built from 13 residues. CDR3 in DNA: TGTGCCGGGGCGGTCTCTGGCAATCAGCCCCAGCATTTT. It codes for CAGAVSGNQPQHF.

On this clone itself: The sample contains more than one DNA sequence encoding this CDR3. The chain has TRBV18 and TRBJ2-1, with D tentatively TRBD1 (6 bases). The CDR3 runs to 15 residues. Trimming took off 0 bases at V and 1 base at J, with 7 bases between the two ends. Germline loops: CDR1 KGHSH, CDR2 LQKENI. This CDR3 reads CASSPPQGSYNEQFF. CDR3 in DNA: TGTGCCAGCTCACCACCCCAGGGGTCCTACAATGAGCAGTTCTTC.

This chain connects TRBV4-3 to TRBJ2-7; D assignment may be TRBD1 or TRBD2 (5 bases each). The CDR3 consists of 14 residues. Germline CDR1 reads LGHNA; CDR2 reads YSLEER. Trimming cost V 4 bases and J 4 bases, with 14 bases left between them. The CDR3 region is CASSRGVGVYEQYF. The DNA of the CDR3 is TGCGCCAGCAGCCGAGGGGTCGGGGTATACGAGCAGTACTTC.

The V and J genes are TRBV28 and TRBJ1-2; 7 nucleotides line up with TRBD1. Germline CDR1 MDHEN, CDR2 SYDVKM. The V segment lost 6 bases and the J segment 8 bases; nucleotides outside the gene matches: 9. The CDR3 sequence is 13 residues long. The CDR3 loop is CASRLTQGTGYTF. CDR3 bases: TGTGCCAGCAGGCTAACACAGGGGACAGGCTACACCTTC.

The chain employs TRBV7-3 and TRBJ2-7; 8 bases map to TRBD1. Germline assignment: CDR1 SGHTA and CDR2 FQGTGA. CDR3 length: 17 amino acids. Trimming removed 0 bases from V and 5 bases from J; junction bases left unmatched: 12. Here the CDR3 DNA reads TGTGCCAGCAGCTTAACATCCGTGCAGGGGGCTTCCCACGAGCAGTACTTC. It yields the protein CASSLTSVQGASHEQYF.

Turning to this clone: A read error is the likely source, as a far larger clone sits one nucleotide away. The CDR3 is CASSLTSGSAEQFF. The CDR3 DNA is TGCGCCAGCAGCCTTACCAGCGGGAGCGCCGAGCAGTTCTTC. The V and J genes are TRBV5-1 and TRBJ2-1; TRBD2 aligns across 8 bases. V was clipped by 4 bases and J by 10 bases; unmatched bases: 10. Per germline, CDR1 SGHRS and CDR2 YFSETQ. The length of the CDR3 is 14 residues.

As concerns this clone: This may come from a read error, since a much larger clone is one base off. The chain combines TRBV9 with TRBJ1-3, with TRBD1 as a possible D gene (5 bases). CDR1 is SGDLS and CDR2 is YYNGEE in the germline V gene. The CDR3 has 17 residues. The CDR3 DNA reads TGTGCCAGCAGCGCCTGGTTTGCGGGGCTCTCTGGAAACGCCATATATTTT. It yields the protein CASSAWFAGLSGNAIYF.

This clone was found many times. This same CDR3 is encoded by further DNA sequences in the sample. The gene calls are TRBV15 and TRBJ2-5, with D possibly matching TRBD1 (6 bases). Per germline, CDR1 LNHNV and CDR2 YYDKDF (reference sequence). The CDR3 extends over 15 amino acids. Trimming cost V 3 bases and J 5 bases, with 16 bases left between them. DNA for the CDR3: TGTGCCACCAGCAGTGATACCGGGACAAAGGAGACCCAGTACTTC. It codes for CATSSDTGTKETQYF.

At least ten counts were recorded for this clone. The gene calls are TRBV11-3 and TRBJ2-3, with D unresolved. The V and J ends lost 5 bases and 4 bases respectively, with 13 bases between them. The CDR3 length is 14 residues. Germline V gene lookup returns CDR1 SGHNT and CDR2 YENEEA. The CDR3 protein is CASSPGFSSDTQYF. DNA for the CDR3: TGTGCCAGCAGCCCCGGGTTTTCTTCAGATACGCAGTATTTT.

V gene TRBV5-4 combines with J gene TRBJ2-5; perhaps TRBD1 as D (5 bases). Trimming removed 0 bases from V and 5 bases from J, with 11 bases in between. The CDR3 has 14 residues. Germline values: CDR1 SGHNT, CDR2 YYREEE (reference sequence). For the CDR3, the DNA is TGTGCCAGCAGCTTGGCCAGGGCGGAGGAGACCCAGTACTTC. Protein product: CASSLARAEETQYF.

The chain joins TRBV6-1 to TRBJ2-7; tentatively, D is TRBD2 (5 bases). The V gene's germline CDR1 is MNHNS and CDR2 SASEGT. V was trimmed by 6 bases and J by 8 bases, leaving 14 bases between them. The CDR3 consists of 12 residues. CDR3 in DNA: TGTGCCAGCAGAGAGCCACCGGGAAAGCAGTACTTC. This codes for CASREPPGKQYF.

A word on this clone: The same CDR3 also results from other DNA sequences found in this sample. The chain couples TRBV28 to TRBJ1-5; D unclear. The germline gives CDR1 MDHEN, CDR2 SYDVKM. The V end was cut by 2 bases, the J end by 4 bases, with 3 bases between. CDR3 length: 12 residues. Written as DNA, the CDR3 is TGTGCCAGCAGTTTAGGGAATCAGCCCCAGCATTTT. It yields the protein CASSLGNQPQHF.

The chain employs TRBV2 and TRBJ1-4; 9 positions agree with TRBD1. With V trimmed by 4 bases and J by 8 bases, 5 bases remained unmatched. Germline CDR1 reads SNHLY; CDR2 reads FYNNEI. This CDR3 region has 14 residues. The CDR3 nucleotides read TGTGCCAGCAGTGTTTACAGGGGGCGGGAAAAACTGTTTTTT. Residues: CASSVYRGREKLFF.

The chain employs TRBV9 and TRBJ1-5; possible D gene TRBD1, 6 bases. The CDR3 totals 16 residues. Germline V lookup: CDR1 SGDLS, CDR2 YYNGEE. The V end was cut by 0 bases, the J end by 0 bases, with 10 bases between. The DNA for the CDR3 is TGTGCCAGCAGCGTAGCTAGGACAGATAGCAATCAGCCCCAGCATTTT. Protein: CASSVARTDSNQPQHF.

The chain has TRBV6-5 and TRBJ1-1; TRBD1 might be the D (5 bases). V was pared by 2 bases and J by 4 bases, with 8 bases between. Germline CDR1 reads MNHEY; CDR2 reads SVGAGI. The CDR3 loop spans 13 amino acids. The CDR3 bases are TGTGCCAGCAGTTACGGGCAGGGCACTGAAGCTTTCTTT. Encoded protein: CASSYGQGTEAFF.

The table lists this clone with a count of one. The rearrangement uses TRBV4-3 and TRBJ1-3; D may be TRBD1 (5 bases). CDR3 length: 15 amino acids. V lost 0 bases and J lost 4, with 10 bases in between. The germline V gene has CDR1 LGHNA and CDR2 YSLEER. The CDR3 coding sequence is TGCGCCAGCAGCCAAGAATGGGGCGACGGAAACACCATATATTTT. This translates into CASSQEWGDGNTIYF.

This chain uses TRBV30 with TRBJ1-2; possibly TRBD1 for D (6 bases). The CDR3 extends over 13 amino acids. Germline CDR1 GTSNPN, CDR2 SVGIG (reference sequence). V lost 8 bases to trimming and J lost 7 bases, with 20 bases between them. The CDR3: CAHQVGGQIGYTF. As DNA, the CDR3 is TGTGCCCACCAGGTAGGGGGGCAGATTGGCTACACCTTC.

This clone was found once. J is TRBJ2-5 and V is TRBV7-9; 12 bases are shared with TRBD2. CDR3 length equals 14 residues. CDR1 and CDR2 (germline): SEHNR, FQNEAQ (reference sequence). With 5 bases clipped from V and 5 bases from J, the junction kept 3 bases outside the gene matches. CDR3 amino acids: CASSRTSGIETQYF. For the CDR3, the DNA is TGTGCCAGCAGCCGGACTAGCGGGATTGAGACCCAGTACTTC.

The chain employs TRBV9 and TRBJ2-3; 11 bases are a match to TRBD2. V lost 1 base and J lost 1; bases outside the gene matches: 5. Germline loops: CDR1 SGDLS, CDR2 YYNGEE. The CDR3 runs 17 residues. The chain's CDR3 is CASSVTSGSAGTDTQYF. The CDR3 nucleotides read TGTGCCAGCAGCGTAACTAGCGGGAGTGCGGGCACAGATACGCAGTATTTT.

To note about this clone: Only one base separates this from a far larger clonotype, so it likely reflects a read error. Other DNA variants within this sample encode the same CDR3. The chain joins TRBV2 to TRBJ2-2; the D is unclear. Between the trimmed V and J ends, which lost 8 bases and 8 bases, there was a span of 9 bases. The CDR3 consists of 11 residues. Germline V gives CDR1 SNHLY, CDR2 FYNNEI. As DNA, the CDR3 is TGTGCCAGCCTTTATGCAGGGGAGCTGTTTTTT. Amino acid sequence: CASLYAGELFF.

The chain uses TRBV4-2 and TRBJ2-7; 11 bases agree with TRBD2. The germline V gene encodes CDR1 LGHNA and CDR2 YNFKEQ. With 3 bases clipped from V and 6 bases from J, the junction kept 7 bases outside the gene matches. The CDR3 spans 15 residues. As DNA, the CDR3 is TGTGCCAGCAGCCAGATACTAGCGGGAGATGGCGAGCAGTACTTC. Translated: CASSQILAGDGEQYF.

In the case of this clone: A single base is all that separates this from a far larger clone, so a read error is likely. The rearrangement links TRBV5-1 to TRBJ1-5; 12 nucleotides match TRBD1. This CDR3 spans 15 amino acids. With V trimmed by 7 bases and J by 6 bases, 8 bases remained unmatched. From germline, CDR1 is SGHRS and CDR2 YFSETQ. CDR3 DNA: TGCGCCAGCGGCTGGGGGACAGGGGGCGGTCAGCCCCAGCATTTT. Translated: CASGWGTGGGQPQHF.

This clone appeared a few times. The rearrangement joins TRBV14 to TRBJ2-5; maybe TRBD2 (5 bases). Germline assignment: CDR1 SGHDN and CDR2 FVKESK. CDR3 length: 13 residues. V dropped 3 bases and J dropped 7 bases, with 12 bases sitting between them. The chain's CDR3 is CASSHGCRGTQYF. CDR3 nucleotide sequence: TGTGCCAGCAGCCATGGGTGCCGGGGGACCCAGTACTTC.

The chain couples TRBV28 to TRBJ1-3, with D unclear. CDR3 length: 14 amino acids. Per the germline V gene, CDR1 is MDHEN and CDR2 is SYDVKM. Trimming cost V 3 bases and J 3 bases, with 9 bases left between them. CDR3 nucleotides: TGTGCCAGCAGTTTTACTGGGGATGGAAACACCATATATTTT. It is translated as CASSFTGDGNTIYF.

This clone came up once. The V call is TRBV15, the J call TRBJ2-5; 12 bases line up with TRBD2. The trim removed 5 bases at V and 3 bases at J, leaving 4 bases unmatched. The germline V gene encodes CDR1 LNHNV and CDR2 YYDKDF (reference sequence). The CDR3 spans 15 residues. This CDR3 reads CATSGLAGGKETQYF. The CDR3 nucleotides read TGTGCCACCAGCGGTCTAGCGGGAGGGAAAGAGACCCAGTACTTC.

Ten or more counts support this clone. One junction end does not reproduce the germline sequence, and a read error may be involved. V usage is TRBV7-9 and J usage is TRBJ1-4; TRBD1 agrees at 9 bases. Germline lookup yields CDR1 SEHNR and CDR2 FQNEAQ (reference sequence). This CDR3 spans 14 amino acids. CDR3 in amino acids: CANSLGQGGEKLFF. The CDR3 DNA follows: TGTGCCAACAGCTTGGGACAGGGTGGTGAAAAACTGTTTTTT.

The chain is built from TRBV19 and TRBJ2-2; 8 positions agree with TRBD1. J lost 1 base, V lost 6 bases, and 4 bases had no gene match. Germline V CDR1 and CDR2: LNHDA, SQIVND (reference sequence). The CDR3 runs to 15 residues. The CDR3 reads CASRDDRGNTGELFF. CDR3 coding DNA: TGTGCCAGTAGGGACGACAGGGGGAACACCGGGGAGCTGTTTTTT.